One and the same sample provided the 30 T cell receptor beta chains below, sequenced in a study of cytomegalovirus exposure and HLA in healthy donors. The PCR made use of 60 Vbeta and 13 Jbeta primers. Profiled with immunoSEQ multiplex PCR; TCRdb holds only in-frame clones, not every one. The sample carries about 140,000 clones, around 79% recorded once. The sample taken for sequencing was PBMCs. The receptors here all came from a female donor in good health and CMV-seronegative.

This clone has more than one count but fewer than ten. The chain couples TRBV6-1 to TRBJ1-4; D perhaps matches TRBD1 (6 bases). CDR3 length equals 15 residues. In germline, CDR1 is MNHNS, CDR2 SASEGT. V dropped 2 bases and J dropped 7 bases, with 14 bases sitting between them. CDR3: CASSEPLGRGEKLFF. CDR3 coding DNA: TGTGCCAGCAGTGAACCCCTGGGCAGGGGTGAAAAACTGTTTTTT.

This clone showed up just a few times. The chain has TRBV7-9 and TRBJ1-1; D is possibly TRBD1 (5 bases). V lost 5 bases to trimming and J lost 4 bases, with 23 bases between them. The CDR3 consists of 17 residues. Germline values: CDR1 SEHNR, CDR2 FQNEAQ (reference sequence). The CDR3 loop reads CASSPSIGRTGSTEAFF. The CDR3 DNA reads TGTGCCAGCAGCCCGTCAATAGGACGAACAGGAAGCACTGAAGCTTTCTTT.

The rearrangement links TRBV6-5 to TRBJ1-2; D not certain. V gave up 6 bases and J gave up 8 bases, with 10 bases separating them. CDR1 is MNHEY, CDR2 SVGAGI, per germline. The CDR3 contains 11 residues. In DNA form, the CDR3 reads TGTGCCAGCAGAACGGGGTGCGGCTACACCTTC. It codes for CASRTGCGYTF.

J is TRBJ1-6 and V is TRBV30, with a tentative D call TRBD1 (6 bases). Germline assignment: CDR1 GTSNPN and CDR2 SVGIG (reference sequence). Trimming left V 2 bases short and J 2 bases short, with 10 bases between. CDR3 length equals 15 residues. CDR3 loop: CAWSLRTAYNSPLHF. The CDR3 DNA reads TGTGCCTGGAGTCTCAGGACAGCCTATAATTCACCCCTCCACTTT.

The chain employs TRBV5-8 and TRBJ2-5, with D possibly matching TRBD1 (5 bases). Trimming took off 1 base at V and 4 bases at J, with 11 bases between the two ends. Looked up from germline, CDR1 is SGHTS and CDR2 is YDEGEE. This CDR3 has 14 residues. CDR3 residues: CASSLRQGLETQYF. CDR3 DNA: TGTGCCAGCAGCTTGAGGCAGGGCTTAGAGACCCAGTACTTC.

Regarding this clone: Distinct nucleotide sequences in the sample also encode this CDR3. The V and J genes are TRBV29-1 and TRBJ1-2, with 8 bases that match TRBD1. V lost 6 bases and J lost 2; bases outside the gene matches: 2. The germline CDR1 and CDR2 sequences are SQVTM and ANQGSEA. CDR3 length equals 12 residues. The CDR3 spells CSVGQGNYGYTF. As DNA, the CDR3 is TGCAGCGTCGGACAGGGAAACTATGGCTACACCTTC.

This clone occurred a few times. This chain links TRBV6-5 with TRBJ2-7; tentative D call: TRBD1 (6 bases). Trimming left V 0 bases short and J 0 bases short, with 12 bases between. Germline lookup yields CDR1 MNHEY and CDR2 SVGAGI. CDR3 size: 16 residues. CDR3 sequence (DNA): TGTGCCAGCAGTTACTCGAGGCAGGGGAGCTCCTACGAGCAGTACTTC. Protein sequence: CASSYSRQGSSYEQYF.

The V call is TRBV5-4, the J call TRBJ2-1, with D possibly matching TRBD2 (6 bases). There are 15 residues in the CDR3. Germline V lookup: CDR1 SGHNT, CDR2 YYREEE (reference sequence). Trimming shortened V by 3 bases and J by 3 bases, and 13 bases separated the two germline ends. CDR3 nucleotide sequence: TGTGCCAGCAGCTCGGGCGGGGCAAACTACAATGAGCAGTTCTTC. Translating gives CASSSGGANYNEQFF. Filled out from reference TRBV5-4 and TRBJ2-1, the complete variable domain reads ETGVTQSPTHLIKTRGQQVTLRCSSQSGHNTVSWYQQALGQGPQFIFQYYREEENGRGNFPPRFSGLQFPNYSSELNVNALELDDSALYLCASSSGGANYNEQFFGPGTRLTVL.

This sequence joins TRBV7-9 and TRBJ2-1, with D perhaps matching TRBD2 (5 bases). The CDR3 consists of 18 residues. V lost 5 bases and J lost 4, with 24 bases in between. Germline V gives CDR1 SEHNR, CDR2 FQNEAQ (reference sequence). The CDR3 region has the DNA TGTGCCAGCAGCCCCCCTCGCTTTAGAGGGAGCGTATACAATGAGCAGTTCTTC. Its protein is CASSPPRFRGSVYNEQFF. Full variable domain (outside the CDR3, taken from reference TRBV7-9 and TRBJ2-1): DTGVSQNPRHKITKRGQNVTFRCDPISEHNRLYWYRQTLGQGPEFLTYFQNEAQLEKSRLLSDRFSAERPKGSFSTLEIQRTEQGDSAMYLCASSPPRFRGSVYNEQFFGPGTRLTVL.

This clone was recorded once. V usage is TRBV27 and J usage is TRBJ1-4; TRBD1 might be the D (6 bases). Per the germline V gene, CDR1 is MNHEY and CDR2 is SMNVEV (reference sequence). V was pared by 7 bases and J by 8 bases, with 8 bases between. The CDR3 spans 11 residues. The CDR3 is CASKTGEKLFF. DNA of the CDR3: TGTGCCAGCAAGACAGGCGAAAAACTGTTTTTT.

The chain uses TRBV28 and TRBJ2-7; a possible D gene is TRBD2 (6 bases). CDR1 is MDHEN and CDR2 is SYDVKM in the germline V gene. V gave up 5 bases and J gave up 5 bases, with 19 bases separating them. This CDR3 comprises 15 residues. The CDR3 is CASSPPPGSHHEQYF. The CDR3 DNA reads as TGTGCCAGCAGTCCACCCCCCGGGAGTCACCACGAGCAGTACTTC.

The V and J genes are TRBV18 and TRBJ2-5; TRBD2 agrees at 11 bases. The CDR3 is 17 amino acids. The germline gives CDR1 KGHSH, CDR2 LQKENI. V was clipped by 3 bases and J by 5 bases; unmatched bases: 11. In DNA form, the CDR3 reads TGTGCCAGCTCACCCCTGAGAACTAGCGGGAGTGGGGAGACCCAGTACTTC. Its translation is CASSPLRTSGSGETQYF.

J is TRBJ1-2 and V is TRBV27, with 12 bases that match TRBD1. The CDR3 spans 15 residues. V lost 2 bases, J lost 8 bases, and 6 bases stayed unmatched. Germline loops: CDR1 MNHEY, CDR2 SMNVEV (reference sequence). CDR3 region: CASSLQGQGARGYTF. The CDR3 coding sequence is TGTGCCAGCAGTTTACAGGGACAGGGGGCTCGGGGCTACACCTTC.

This clone was recorded a few times. This chain links TRBV13 with TRBJ1-6, with D maybe TRBD1 (5 bases). The V gene lost 2 bases and the J gene lost 11 bases, with 13 bases spanning the gap. The CDR3 has 14 amino acids. Per the germline V gene, CDR1 is PRHDT and CDR2 is FYEKMQ (reference sequence). This CDR3 is CASSLKSRAAPLHF. CDR3 nucleotide sequence: TGTGCCAGCAGCTTAAAGTCCAGGGCAGCACCCCTCCACTTT.

This chain joins TRBV5-4 and TRBJ1-6; weak D call: TRBD1 (5 bases). V gave up 4 bases and J gave up 10 bases, with 21 bases separating them. There are 16 residues in the CDR3. Germline values: CDR1 SGHNT, CDR2 YYREEE (reference sequence). Here the CDR3 DNA reads TGTGCCAGCAGCGGCAACCGGACAAACCGGCGGTCACCCCTCCACTTT. This gives the protein CASSGNRTNRRSPLHF.

V gene TRBV19 combines with J gene TRBJ1-2; no firm D call. Per the germline V gene, CDR1 is LNHDA and CDR2 is SQIVND (reference sequence). V lost 1 base and J lost 8, with 8 bases in between. The CDR3 is 12 amino acids. Written as DNA, the CDR3 is TGTGCCAGTAGTATAGTCCCGGGGGGCTACACCTTC. This gives the protein CASSIVPGGYTF.

This chain uses TRBV5-4 with TRBJ2-5; 9 nucleotides agree with TRBD2. The V gene's germline CDR1 is SGHNT and CDR2 YYREEE (reference sequence). With 0 bases clipped from V and 7 bases from J, the junction kept 4 bases outside the gene matches. The CDR3 length is 14 residues. CDR3 nucleotides: TGTGCCAGCAGCTTGGGACTAGCGGATGGGACCCAGTACTTC. This sequence encodes CASSLGLADGTQYF.

This chain uses TRBV7-9 with TRBJ2-2; maybe TRBD2 (6 bases). Germline CDR1 is SEHNR and CDR2 is FQNEAQ (reference sequence). The CDR3 has 15 residues. V was pared by 4 bases and J by 2 bases, with 11 bases between. The CDR3 region has the DNA TGTGCCAGCAGCTGGGACTTCTCTAACACCGGGGAGCTGTTTTTT. Translated: CASSWDFSNTGELFF.

This sequence joins TRBV18 and TRBJ2-4; 11 nucleotides align to TRBD2. The germline V gene has CDR1 KGHSH and CDR2 LQKENI. The CDR3 loop spans 17 amino acids. Germline trimming cut 4 bases from V and 8 bases from J; bases unmatched to any gene: 13. CDR3 bases: TGTGCCAGCTCACTTCTCTTTAGCGGGGGGGCATCGGACATTCAGTACTTC. It specifies CASSLLFSGGASDIQYF.

The V gene is TRBV29-1, the J gene TRBJ1-4; D ambiguous. Trimming pared 3 bases from V and 0 bases from J, leaving 8 bases between. The CDR3 is 14 amino acids. Germline CDR1 is SQVTM and CDR2 is ANQGSEA. The CDR3 region has the DNA TGCAGCGTTGAGGGCTCCACAACTAATGAAAAACTGTTTTTT. Translated, it gives CSVEGSTTNEKLFF.

The chain uses TRBV30 and TRBJ1-2; 9 bases fit TRBD1. Germline V lookup: CDR1 GTSNPN, CDR2 SVGIG (reference sequence). The CDR3 extends over 16 amino acids. With 3 bases clipped from V and 6 bases from J, the junction kept 14 bases outside the gene matches. The DNA for the CDR3 is TGTGCCTGGAGAAGGGACAGGGTTCTTTCGGGCCATGGCTACACCTTC. Its translation: CAWRRDRVLSGHGYTF.

The chain combines TRBV21-1 with TRBJ1-5; the DNA was not used to check the table's D call, TRBD1. TRBV21-1 has pseudogene status. The CDR3 covers 16 residues. The CDR3 here is CASSPGQGISNQPQHF. The CDR3 bases are TGTGCCAGCAGCCCGGGACAGGGTATTAGCAATCAGCCCCAGCATTTT.

This chain joins TRBV15 and TRBJ1-1, with no clear D. Trimming shortened V by 0 bases and J by 6 bases, and 5 bases separated the two germline ends. Germline V gene sequence: CDR1 LNHNV, CDR2 YYDKDF (reference sequence). The CDR3 consists of 12 residues. Written as DNA, the CDR3 is TGTGCCACCAGCAGAGACACAGCTGAAGCTTTCTTT. Translated, it gives CATSRDTAEAFF.

The chain has TRBV6-5 and TRBJ1-3; D ambiguous. Germline loops: CDR1 MNHEY, CDR2 SVGAGI. The V and J ends lost 4 bases and 0 bases respectively, with 7 bases between them. This CDR3 comprises 14 residues. This CDR3 is CASSFSLSGNTIYF. The CDR3 DNA is TGTGCCAGCAGTTTCTCTCTCTCTGGAAACACCATATATTTT.

The CDR3 loop reads CASSLSYGTGTYEQYF. The CDR3 nucleotides read TGTGCCAGCAGCCTATCTTATGGGACAGGGACCTACGAGCAGTACTTC. The chain joins TRBV27 to TRBJ2-7; TRBD1 matches at 9 bases. The germline V gene encodes CDR1 MNHEY and CDR2 SMNVEV (reference sequence). V shed 6 bases, J shed 2 bases, and the junction held 11 bases outside the gene matches. This CDR3 is built from 16 residues.

The chain combines TRBV15 with TRBJ2-5, with 7 nucleotides matching TRBD2. V was pared by 0 bases and J by 2 bases, with 6 bases of the junction left unmatched. Per the germline V gene, CDR1 is LNHNV and CDR2 is YYDKDF (reference sequence). CDR3 size: 16 residues. This CDR3 is CATSRDRLAGQETQYF. DNA for the CDR3: TGTGCCACCAGCAGAGATCGACTAGCAGGGCAAGAGACCCAGTACTTC. The entire variable domain, with the rest obtained from reference TRBV15 and TRBJ2-5, is as follows: DAMVIQNPRYQVTQFGKPVTLSCSQTLNHNVMYWYQQKSSQAPKLLFHYYDKDFNNEADTPDNFQSRRPNTSFCFLDIRSPGLGDTAMYLCATSRDRLAGQETQYFGPGTRLLVL.

V gene TRBV7-8 combines with J gene TRBJ2-7; 8 bases match TRBD2. Germline CDR1 and CDR2: SGHVS and FQNEAQ. The CDR3 runs 20 residues. V lost 10 bases to trimming and J lost 3 bases; unmatched junction nucleotides: 29. The chain's CDR3 is CAIQETTSYAGGRPDYEQYF. In DNA form, the CDR3 reads TGTGCCATCCAAGAAACGACCTCCTATGCGGGGGGCCGACCCGACTACGAGCAGTACTTC.

The chain carries TRBV5-1 and TRBJ2-4; D is possibly TRBD2 (6 bases). CDR1 and CDR2 from the germline V gene are SGHRS and YFSETQ. V was shortened by 0 bases and J by 7 bases, with 8 bases between the two germline ends. The CDR3 extends over 13 amino acids. The CDR3 loop reads CASSLAGGNIQYF. For the CDR3, the DNA is TGCGCCAGCAGCTTGGCAGGAGGGAACATTCAGTACTTC.

The chain is built from TRBV21-1 and TRBJ1-1; the table's D call TRBD1 went unverified against the DNA. TRBV21-1 counts as a pseudogene. The CDR3 length is 18 residues. The CDR3 reads CASSKGDSAGFRNTEAFF. In DNA, the CDR3 is TGTGCCAGCAGCAAAGGGGACAGCGCTGGGTTTAGGAACACTGAAGCTTTCTTT.

This sequence joins TRBV5-5 and TRBJ1-1; D unclear. V was clipped by 3 bases and J by 5 bases, with 17 bases between them. The CDR3 has 15 amino acids. Per germline, CDR1 SGHKS and CDR2 YYEKEE (reference sequence). The CDR3 bases are TGTGCCAGCAGCTCCCGGGCCCGGTCGGGGACTGAAGCTTTCTTT. Translated: CASSSRARSGTEAFF.